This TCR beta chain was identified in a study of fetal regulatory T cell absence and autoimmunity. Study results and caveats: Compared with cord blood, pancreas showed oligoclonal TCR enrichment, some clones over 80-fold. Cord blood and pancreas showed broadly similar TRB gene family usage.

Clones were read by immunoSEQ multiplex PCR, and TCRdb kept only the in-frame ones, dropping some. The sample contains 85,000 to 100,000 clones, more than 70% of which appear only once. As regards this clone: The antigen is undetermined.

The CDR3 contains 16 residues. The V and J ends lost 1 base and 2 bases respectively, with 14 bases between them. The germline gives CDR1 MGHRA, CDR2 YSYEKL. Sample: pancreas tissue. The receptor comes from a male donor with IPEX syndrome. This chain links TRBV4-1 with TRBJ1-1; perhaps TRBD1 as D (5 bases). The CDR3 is CASSQGPGATNTEAFF. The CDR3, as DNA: TGCGCCAGCAGCCAAGGCCCCGGGGCTACAAACACTGAAGCTTTCTTT.